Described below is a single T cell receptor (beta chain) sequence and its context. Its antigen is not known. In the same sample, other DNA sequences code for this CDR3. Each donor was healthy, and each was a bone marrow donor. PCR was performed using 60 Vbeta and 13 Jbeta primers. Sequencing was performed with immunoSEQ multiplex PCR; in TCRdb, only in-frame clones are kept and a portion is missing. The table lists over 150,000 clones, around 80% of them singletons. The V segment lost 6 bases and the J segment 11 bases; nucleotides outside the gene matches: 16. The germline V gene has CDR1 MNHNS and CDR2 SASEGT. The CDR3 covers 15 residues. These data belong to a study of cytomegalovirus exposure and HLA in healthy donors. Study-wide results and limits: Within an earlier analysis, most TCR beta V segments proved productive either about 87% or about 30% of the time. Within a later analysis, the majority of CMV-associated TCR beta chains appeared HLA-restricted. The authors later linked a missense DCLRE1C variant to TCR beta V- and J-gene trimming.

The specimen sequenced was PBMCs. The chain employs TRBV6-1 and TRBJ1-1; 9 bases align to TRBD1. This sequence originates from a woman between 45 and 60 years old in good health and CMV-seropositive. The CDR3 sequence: CASSIQGAIGVRAFF. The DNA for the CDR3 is TGTGCCAGCAGCATACAGGGGGCCATAGGGGTAAGGGCTTTCTTT.